Sequencing of this T cell receptor (beta chain) was carried out in a study of cytomegalovirus exposure and HLA in healthy donors. Notes on the study in general: Most of the CMV-associated TCR beta chains (in a later analysis) appeared to be HLA-restricted. In a later analysis, HLA-C alleles had the fewest associated TCRs, DRB1 alleles the most. In a later analysis, at a false discovery rate of 0.05, fewer than 20,000 TCR beta sequences matched HLA alleles. Associated with cytomegalovirus, according to the listing, were 170 or so TCR beta chains.

As regards this clone: Its antigen is not identified.

Germline loops: CDR1 SNHLY, CDR2 FYNNEI. The CDR3 extends over 13 amino acids. V was trimmed by 6 bases and J by 6 bases, leaving 14 bases between them. The PCR was carried out with 60 Vbeta primers and 13 Jbeta primers. Sequenced by immunoSEQ multiplex PCR; TCRdb stores in-frame clones only, minus some. There are about 84,000 clones in the sample; 78% occur only once, and nearly 2.5% lies in the top ten. The TCR was taken from a male donor in good health and CMV-seropositive. The chain couples TRBV2 to TRBJ1-2; D uncertain. The specimen was PBMCs. The CDR3 DNA reads TGTGCCAGCAGGCCTTCCGGGGAACATGGCTACACCTTC. It specifies CASRPSGEHGYTF.